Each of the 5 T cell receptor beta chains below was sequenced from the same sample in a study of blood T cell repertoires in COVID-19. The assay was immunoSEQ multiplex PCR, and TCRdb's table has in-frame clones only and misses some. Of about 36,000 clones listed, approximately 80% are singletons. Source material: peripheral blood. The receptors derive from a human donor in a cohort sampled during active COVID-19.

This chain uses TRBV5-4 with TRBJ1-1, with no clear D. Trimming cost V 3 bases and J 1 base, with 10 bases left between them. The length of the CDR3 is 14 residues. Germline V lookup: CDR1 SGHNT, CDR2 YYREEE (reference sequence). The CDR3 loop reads CASSWERQNTEAFF. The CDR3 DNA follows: TGTGCCAGCAGCTGGGAGAGACAGAACACTGAAGCTTTCTTT.

The CDR3 nucleotides are TGTGCCAGCAGTGATAGGAGCCAGGGGAATGAAAAACTGTTTTTT. Its protein product is CASSDRSQGNEKLFF. The rearrangement uses TRBV2 and TRBJ1-4; a weak D match, TRBD1 (6 bases). Trimming removed 3 bases from V and 5 bases from J, with 13 bases in between. The CDR3 sequence is 15 residues long. Germline CDR1 reads SNHLY; CDR2 reads FYNNEI. Drawing the rest from reference TRBV2 and TRBJ1-4, the complete variable domain is EPEVTQTPSHQVTQMGQEVILRCVPISNHLYFYWYRQILGQKVEFLVSFYNNEISEKSEIFDDQFSVERPDGSNFTLKIRSTKLEDSAMYFCASSDRSQGNEKLFFGSGTQLSVL.

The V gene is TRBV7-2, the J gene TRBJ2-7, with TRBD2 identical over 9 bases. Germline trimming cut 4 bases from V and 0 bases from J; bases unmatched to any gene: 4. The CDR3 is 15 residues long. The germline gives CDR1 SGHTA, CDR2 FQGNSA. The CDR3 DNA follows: TGTGCCAGCAGCTCCCTAGCGGGGAACTCCTACGAGCAGTACTTC. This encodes CASSSLAGNSYEQYF.

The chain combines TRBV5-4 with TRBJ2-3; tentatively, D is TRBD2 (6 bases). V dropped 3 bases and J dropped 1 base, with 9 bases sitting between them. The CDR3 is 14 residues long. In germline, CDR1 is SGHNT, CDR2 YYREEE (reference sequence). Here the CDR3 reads CASSSGGGTDTQYF. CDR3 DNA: TGTGCCAGCAGCTCTGGAGGGGGCACAGATACGCAGTATTTT.

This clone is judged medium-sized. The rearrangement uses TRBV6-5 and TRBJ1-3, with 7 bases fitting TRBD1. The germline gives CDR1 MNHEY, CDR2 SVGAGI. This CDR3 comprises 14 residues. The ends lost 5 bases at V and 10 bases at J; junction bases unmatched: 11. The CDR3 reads CASSIGQEGQTIYF. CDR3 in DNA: TGTGCCAGCAGTATCGGACAGGAGGGGCAAACCATATATTTT.